The clone carrying this TCR beta chain was counted between two and nine times. These data are taken from a study of T cells after yellow fever vaccination. Via MiXCR, TCRdb re-called the 5' RACE reads, giving one row per CDR3 protein. The sample records approximately 70,000 distinct CDR3 sequences, about 6% being singletons. V dropped 5 bases and J dropped 6; count of bases not matched to a gene: 6. This CDR3 comprises 15 residues. In germline, CDR1 is MGHRA, CDR2 YSYEKL. The V gene is TRBV4-1, the J gene TRBJ2-2, with TRBD1 matching over 10 bases. This specimen consisted of CD8+ T cells sorted from PBMCs, obtained approximately 40 days after the first yellow fever vaccination. This TCR came from a man aged 18 to 35 who received the YFV17D yellow fever vaccine. The CDR3 bases are TGCGCCAGCAGCAACCGGGACAGGGGAGCCGGGGAGCTGTTTTTT. This encodes CASSNRDRGAGELFF.